The 18 T cell receptor beta chains in this list originate from one sample, sequenced in a study of blood T cell repertoires in COVID-19. TCRdb's copy holds only in-frame clones and misses some; the assay was immunoSEQ multiplex PCR. The repertoire consists of 110,000 to 150,000 clones, with roughly 80% occurring once and the leading ten covering less than 4.5%. Sequencing input: peripheral blood. The receptors derive from a woman aged 80 or over with acute or convalescent COVID-19.

The V call is TRBV11-2, the J call TRBJ2-5, with D maybe TRBD2 (5 bases). Per germline, CDR1 SGHAT and CDR2 FQNNGV. The CDR3 has 15 residues. V was shortened by 0 bases and J by 4 bases, with 12 bases between the two germline ends. The CDR3 region has the DNA TGTGCCAGCAGCTTAGAACTAGTACCCCCAGAGACCCAGTACTTC. This encodes CASSLELVPPETQYF.

V usage is TRBV27 and J usage is TRBJ2-1, with D maybe TRBD2 (6 bases). CDR3 length equals 13 residues. The ends were cut back, 6 bases at V and 9 bases at J, with 15 bases in the middle. In germline, CDR1 is MNHEY, CDR2 SMNVEV (reference sequence). The CDR3 here is CASSPTRRGEQFF. For the CDR3, the DNA is TGTGCCAGCAGCCCTACTCGGCGGGGTGAGCAGTTCTTC.

This clone has just one count. The chain uses TRBV19 and TRBJ2-3, with 8 bases that match TRBD1. Germline V CDR1 and CDR2: LNHDA, SQIVND (reference sequence). Unmatched junction bases numbered 4, after V lost 10 bases and J lost 1 base. The CDR3 has 13 residues. CDR3 loop: CATQDRGTDTQYF. The DNA of the CDR3 is TGTGCCACCCAGGACAGGGGCACAGATACGCAGTATTTT.

The chain carries TRBV6-2 or TRBV6-3 and TRBJ1-1; D remains unclear. Trimming removed 5 bases from V and 4 bases from J, with 11 bases in between. This CDR3 is 13 amino acids long. Germline V CDR1 and CDR2: MNHEY, SVGEGT. CDR3 sequence (DNA): TGTGCCAGCAGTCACCCCGGGAGCACTGAAGCTTTCTTT. It codes for CASSHPGSTEAFF.

This chain links TRBV4-2 with TRBJ1-2; maybe TRBD1 (5 bases). Germline V gene data show CDR1 as LGHNA and CDR2 as YNFKEQ. Deletions cut 0 bases from V and 14 bases from J, with 19 bases between. The CDR3 contains 14 residues. This chain's CDR3 is CASSQDTGSQRQTF. CDR3 in DNA: TGTGCCAGCAGCCAAGACACCGGCTCCCAAAGACAGACCTTC.

This rearrangement joins TRBV5-4 to TRBJ2-5; 10 positions match TRBD2. The ends lost 0 bases at V and 2 bases at J; junction bases unmatched: 4. The CDR3 runs to 16 residues. Germline assignment: CDR1 SGHNT and CDR2 YYREEE (reference sequence). The CDR3 sequence is CASSLASGGGQETQYF. The CDR3 DNA reads as TGTGCCAGCAGCTTGGCCAGCGGGGGGGGACAAGAGACCCAGTACTTC.

The rearrangement joins TRBV4-1 to TRBJ1-1, with 8 bases fitting TRBD1. This CDR3 is built from 12 residues. Germline values: CDR1 MGHRA, CDR2 YSYEKL. The trim removed 3 bases at V and 11 bases at J, leaving 5 bases unmatched. The CDR3 spells CASSHLDREAFF. In DNA form, the CDR3 reads TGCGCCAGCAGCCACCTGGACAGGGAGGCTTTCTTT.

The gene calls are TRBV2 and TRBJ2-7; 12 bases match TRBD2. Trimming took 8 bases from V and 6 from J; bases not matched to a gene: 11. The CDR3 covers 15 residues. Germline CDR1 and CDR2: SNHLY and FYNNEI. CDR3 sequence (DNA): TGTGCCAGCTATGGACTAGCGGGAAGCGCGAGCGAGCAGTACTTC. This codes for CASYGLAGSASEQYF.

The chain uses TRBV7-2 and TRBJ2-2; 7 positions agree with TRBD1. The CDR3 consists of 18 residues. The germline CDR1 and CDR2 sequences are SGHTA and FQGNSA. The V and J ends lost 1 base and 6 bases, in that order; junction bases with no gene match: 14. The CDR3, as DNA: TGTGCCAGCAGCTTAGGAGGCAGTGAGACAGGGCGTGCCGGGGAGCTGTTTTTT. Translated, it gives CASSLGGSETGRAGELFF.

The chain recombines TRBV3-1 (or the pseudogene TRBV3-2) with TRBJ2-7; D is uncertain. CDR3 length: 13 residues. Germline CDR1 LGHDT, CDR2 YNNKEL (reference sequence). V was trimmed by 1 base and J by 3 bases, leaving 7 bases between them. CDR3 DNA: TGTGCCAGCAGCCAAGGTTCAGGCTACGAGCAGTACTTC. Translated, it gives CASSQGSGYEQYF.

The rearrangement links TRBV5-1 to TRBJ1-5, with a possible D match to TRBD1 (5 bases). Germline assignment: CDR1 SGHRS and CDR2 YFSETQ. This CDR3 region has 15 residues. Trimming stripped 4 bases from V and 0 bases from J, with 11 bases between. CDR3 residues: CASSSTGNSNQPQHF. The DNA of the CDR3 is TGCGCCAGCAGCAGCACAGGAAATAGCAATCAGCCCCAGCATTTT.

The J gene is TRBJ1-1, the V gene TRBV11-2; D is unclear. Per the germline V gene, CDR1 is SGHAT and CDR2 is FQNNGV. V shed 5 bases and J shed 10 bases, with 8 bases lying between them. This CDR3 comprises 10 residues. CDR3 protein: CASSRRVAFF. CDR3 sequence (DNA): TGTGCCAGCAGCCGTCGGGTAGCTTTCTTT.

The chain combines TRBV7-9 with TRBJ2-7; maybe TRBD2 (5 bases). The CDR3 sequence is 16 residues long. Between the trimmed V and J ends, which lost 1 base and 3 bases, there was a span of 16 bases. The germline V gene encodes CDR1 SEHNR and CDR2 FQNEAQ (reference sequence). The DNA of the CDR3 is TGTGCCAGCAGCTTAGGGGAGTCGGACTGGTTCTACGAGCAGTACTTC. Translated, it gives CASSLGESDWFYEQYF.

The chain recombines TRBV5-5 with TRBJ2-7; unclear D gene. CDR1 is SGHKS and CDR2 is YYEKEE in the germline V gene (reference sequence). This CDR3 is built from 14 residues. V lost 1 base, J lost 0 bases, and 8 bases lay in between. The DNA of the CDR3 is TGTGCCAGCAGCTTGACACACAGCTCCTACGAGCAGTACTTC. It encodes CASSLTHSSYEQYF.

The chain joins TRBV14 to TRBJ1-5, with D maybe TRBD1 (6 bases). The CDR3 length is 15 residues. The germline gives CDR1 SGHDN, CDR2 FVKESK. V dropped 2 bases and J dropped 4 bases, with 12 bases sitting between them. The DNA for the CDR3 is TGTGCCAGCAGCCAAAGGTTAAGGGGGAATCAGCCCCAGCATTTT. Amino acid sequence: CASSQRLRGNQPQHF.

The J gene is TRBJ2-3, the V gene TRBV3-1 (or the pseudogene TRBV3-2); 11 bases match TRBD1. There are 15 residues in the CDR3. J gave up 6 bases and V 4 bases, and 6 bases lay outside the gene matches. CDR1 and CDR2 (germline): LGHDT, YNNKEL (reference sequence). The CDR3 loop reads CASSLRTGGWDTQYF. In DNA form, the CDR3 reads TGTGCCAGCAGCCTCAGGACAGGGGGCTGGGATACGCAGTATTTT.

The gene calls are TRBV9 and TRBJ2-5; possible D gene TRBD2, 6 bases. The ends were cut back, 6 bases at V and 5 bases at J, with 17 bases in the middle. This CDR3 spans 14 amino acids. Per the germline V gene, CDR1 is SGDLS and CDR2 is YYNGEE. The CDR3 coding sequence is TGTGCCAGCACTACGGGACTCCACGAGGAGACCCAGTACTTC. It codes for CASTTGLHEETQYF.

This clone was detected many times. The rearrangement uses TRBV19 and TRBJ2-7, with 10 bases that match TRBD1. CDR3 length: 14 amino acids. V was pared by 6 bases and J by 7 bases, with 9 bases of the junction left unmatched. Germline values: CDR1 LNHDA, CDR2 SQIVND (reference sequence). Here the CDR3 DNA reads TGTGCCAGTAGCCCCGGGACAGGGGTATGGGAGCAGTACTTC. Translating it yields CASSPGTGVWEQYF.